The 15 T cell receptor beta chains below were found in one sample sequenced in a study of blood T cell repertoires in COVID-19 (dated by TCRdb to about 2020). Libraries were prepared through the immunoSEQ multiplex PCR assay. TCRdb's version of the immuneACCESS table is confined to in-frame rearrangements and falls short of the full clone set. An unresolved V gene accounts for under half of the shortfall where checked; the remainder is of unknown origin. Recorded for this sample are fewer than 300,000 clones; over 75% of them occurred a single time. The biggest ten clones account for 15% of the sample. Sequenced: PBMCs or T cells enriched from blood (not recorded which). The origin of the receptors is a young man who had recovered from COVID-19.

As DNA, the CDR3 is TGTGCCACCAGTGATTTGCGGGAGGGGGCTAAGGGCAATCAGCCCCAGCATTTT. Translating it yields CATSDLREGAKGNQPQHF. This sequence joins TRBV24-1 and TRBJ1-5; the match to TRBD1 covers 7 bases. The CDR3 length is 18 residues. Germline V CDR1 and CDR2: KGHDR, SFDVKD. V trimming: 0 bases; J trimming: 2 bases; junction bases outside the gene matches: 9.

This sequence joins TRBV10-3 and TRBJ1-2; a weak D match, TRBD1 (5 bases). Per the germline V gene, CDR1 is ENHRY and CDR2 is SYGVKD. This CDR3 comprises 14 residues. Trimming took off 3 bases at V and 5 bases at J, with 13 bases between the two ends. The CDR3 is CAISDRKGRYGYTF. The CDR3 nucleotides are TGTGCCATCAGTGACCGAAAGGGGCGGTATGGCTACACCTTC.

This clone has only one observation. J is TRBJ2-1 and V is TRBV11-3; 8 positions match TRBD2. After removal of 5 bases from V and 4 bases from J, the junction contained 7 bases not matched to a gene. The length of the CDR3 is 15 residues. Per the germline V gene, CDR1 is SGHNT and CDR2 is YENEEA. The DNA for the CDR3 is TGTGCCAGCAGCAGACGACTAGCGAGTTACAATGAGCAGTTCTTC. The encoded protein is CASSRRLASYNEQFF.

The CDR3 loop is CASSYPRTGRTYNEQFF. The CDR3, as DNA: TGTGCCAGCAGTTACCCGCGGACAGGGAGGACCTACAATGAGCAGTTCTTC. The V gene is TRBV6-2 or TRBV6-3, the J gene TRBJ2-1; 8 nucleotides line up with TRBD1. The CDR3 spans 17 residues. V shed 2 bases and J 2 bases; nucleotides not matched to a gene: 8. Germline CDR1 and CDR2: MNHEY and SVGEGT.

This chain joins TRBV7-9 and TRBJ2-7, with TRBD2 identical over 9 bases. The germline V gene encodes CDR1 SEHNR and CDR2 FQNEAQ (reference sequence). The CDR3 is 16 amino acids. Trimming took 4 bases from V and 0 from J; bases not matched to a gene: 7. DNA for the CDR3: TGTGCCAGCAGCTCCCCCGCGGGGGGGAGCTCCTACGAGCAGTACTTC. Protein sequence: CASSSPAGGSSYEQYF.

This clone was observed a handful of times. CDR3 coding DNA: TGTGCCAGCAGCCCAAACAGGGTTGCAAGCAATCAGCCCCAGCATTTT. Translation: CASSPNRVASNQPQHF. J is TRBJ1-5 and V is TRBV5-6; D is possibly TRBD1 (6 bases). The length of the CDR3 is 16 residues. Germline V gene sequence: CDR1 SGHDT, CDR2 YYEEEE. Trimming took off 4 bases at V and 1 base at J, with 15 bases between the two ends.

The chain recombines TRBV11-1 with TRBJ2-1; 8 nucleotides match TRBD2. The germline V gene encodes CDR1 SGHAT and CDR2 FQDESV (reference sequence). CDR3 length: 16 residues. Trimming cost V 4 bases and J 4 bases; bases outside gene matches: 9. CDR3 bases: TGTGCCAGCAGCTCGCGACTAGCGAAGTCATACAATGAGCAGTTCTTC. Its protein is CASSSRLAKSYNEQFF.

V and J are TRBV5-1 and TRBJ2-3; tentative D call: TRBD1 (5 bases). This CDR3 has 15 residues. Per the germline V gene, CDR1 is SGHRS and CDR2 is YFSETQ. The ends were cut back, 3 bases at V and 10 bases at J, with 21 bases in the middle. CDR3: CASSWGNSQQEAQYF. As DNA, the CDR3 is TGCGCCAGCAGCTGGGGAAACTCCCAACAGGAAGCGCAGTATTTT.

The chain uses TRBV19 and TRBJ1-1, with D hard to call. The CDR3 has 13 residues. V shed 6 bases and J shed 3 bases, with 11 bases lying between them. Germline CDR1 and CDR2: LNHDA and SQIVND (reference sequence). For the CDR3, the DNA is TGTGCCAGTAGCCTTAGGCGGTACACTGAAGCTTTCTTT. Protein: CASSLRRYTEAFF.

The V and J genes are TRBV28 and TRBJ1-5; TRBD1 matches at 12 bases. Germline trimming cut 3 bases from V and 7 bases from J; bases unmatched to any gene: 4. There are 15 residues in the CDR3. Germline CDR1 and CDR2: MDHEN and SYDVKM. The CDR3 here is CASSLGTGGSQPQHF. The CDR3 nucleotides read TGTGCCAGCAGTTTGGGGACAGGGGGCAGCCAGCCCCAGCATTTT. Full variable domain (rest looked up from reference TRBV28 and TRBJ1-5): DVKVTQSSRYLVKRTGEKVFLECVQDMDHENMFWYRQDPGLGLRLIYFSYDVKMKEKGDIPEGYSVSREKKERFSLILESASTNQTSMYLCASSLGTGGSQPQHFGDGTRLSIL.

Only one count was recorded for this clone. The chain uses TRBV5-1 and TRBJ1-1; the D gene is possibly TRBD1 (5 bases). This CDR3 contains 14 residues. The germline CDR1 and CDR2 sequences are SGHRS and YFSETQ. Trimming stripped 3 bases from V and 4 bases from J, with 13 bases between. DNA for the CDR3: TGCGCCAGCAGCTCCATTCAGGGAGGCACTGAAGCTTTCTTT. Its translation is CASSSIQGGTEAFF. Full variable domain (missing parts from reference TRBV5-1 and TRBJ1-1): KAGVTQTPRYLIKTRGQQVTLSCSPISGHRSVSWYQQTPGQGLQFLFEYFSETQRNKGNFPGRFSGRQFSNSRSEMNVSTLELGDSALYLCASSSIQGGTEAFFGQGTRLTVV.

The gene calls are TRBV18 and TRBJ2-3, with a possible D match to TRBD2 (6 bases). CDR1 is KGHSH, CDR2 LQKENI, per germline. Trimming left V 4 bases short and J 3 bases short, with 17 bases between. The CDR3 consists of 16 residues. This chain's CDR3 is CASSLTSKISTDTQYF. CDR3 bases: TGTGCCAGCTCACTAACTAGCAAGATAAGTACAGATACGCAGTATTTT.

The chain carries TRBV19 and TRBJ1-1, with TRBD1 matching over 9 bases. Germline V gene lookup returns CDR1 LNHDA and CDR2 SQIVND (reference sequence). The J segment lost 1 base and the V segment lost 6 bases, leaving 0 bases of the junction unmatched. The CDR3 spans 13 residues. The CDR3 bases are TGTGCCAGTAGGACAGGGGGGAACACTGAAGCTTTCTTT. Translation: CASRTGGNTEAFF. The entire variable domain, with the rest obtained from reference TRBV19 and TRBJ1-1, is as follows: DGGITQSPKYLFRKEGQNVTLSCEQNLNHDAMYWYRQDPGQGLRLIYYSQIVNDFQKGDIAEGYSVSREKKESFPLTVTSAQKNPTAFYLCASRTGGNTEAFFGQGTRLTVV.

This chain joins TRBV5-4 and TRBJ2-1; D gene unclear. The germline V and J ends were trimmed by 3 bases and 5 bases, with 9 bases remaining between them. The CDR3 is 13 amino acids. Germline values: CDR1 SGHNT, CDR2 YYREEE (reference sequence). Written as DNA, the CDR3 is TGTGCCAGCAGCTCGACTGTCAACAATGAGCAGTTCTTC. This encodes CASSSTVNNEQFF.

V usage is TRBV9 and J usage is TRBJ2-2; 11 bases fit TRBD1. The CDR3 runs 14 residues. J was trimmed by 7 bases and V by 3 bases; bases with no gene match: 2. From germline, CDR1 is SGDLS and CDR2 YYNGEE. The CDR3: CASSAGTGGGELFF. For the CDR3, the DNA is TGTGCCAGCAGCGCCGGGACAGGGGGCGGGGAGCTGTTTTTT.